Listed below are T cell receptor beta chains from one sample, sequenced in a study of Graves' ophthalmopathy and Graves' hyperthyroidism. TCRdb re-called the multiplex PCR reads through MiXCR, storing one row per CDR3 protein. In the table there are 200,000 to 250,000 distinct CDR3 sequences, roughly 21% of which are singletons. Sequencing was carried out using peripheral blood. Receptor source: a woman aged 45-65 years with Graves' ophthalmopathy. Each CDR3 is given with its conserved first and last residue. D genes are given only for firm matches. A row's size may be missing; if present it is once, few, many or a size class.

abundance,d_gene,len,j_gene,v_gene,CDR3aa,CDR3nt
many,NA,17,TRBJ2-3,TRBV28,CASSLNFREGDTDTQYF,TGTGCCAGCAGTTTAAATTTTCGAGAGGGAGACACAGATACGCAGTATTTT
few,NA,12,TRBJ2-5,TRBV4-1,CASSGPRETQYF,TGCGCCAGCAGCGGCCCCCGAGAGACCCAGTACTTC
many,NA,14,TRBJ2-2,TRBV6-5,CASSYLKYTGELFF,TGTGCCAGCAGTTACCTGAAGTACACCGGGGAGCTGTTTTTT
many,NA,14,TRBJ2-5,TRBV6-1,CASRDGLNAETQYF,TGTGCCAGCAGGGACGGACTAAATGCCGAGACCCAGTACTTC
NA,NA,15,TRBJ2-7,TRBV5-1,CASSLEGSPIYEQYF,TGCGCCAGCAGCTTGGAGGGCAGCCCCATATACGAGCAGTACTTC
few,NA,14,TRBJ1-5,TRBV6-1,CASSESRGDQPQHF,TGTGCCAGCAGTGAATCCAGGGGCGATCAGCCCCAGCATTTT
many,NA,14,TRBJ2-5,TRBV18,CASSPPVVQETQYF,TGTGCCAGCTCACCTCCAGTAGTCCAAGAGACCCAGTACTTC
NA,TRBD2,18,TRBJ2-5,TRBV24-1,CATSDPGTSGTVKETQYF,TGTGCCACCAGTGATCCAGGGACTAGCGGGACAGTCAAAGAGACCCAGTACTTC
many,NA,16,TRBJ1-1,TRBV9,CASSSGWGGWSTEAFF,TGTGCCAGCAGCTCGGGTTGGGGGGGTTGGAGCACTGAAGCTTTCTTT
NA,TRBD1,19,TRBJ2-5,TRBV12-3/TRBV12-4,CASSHRDRVFGSATETQYF,TGTGCCAGCAGTCACCGGGACAGGGTGTTTGGCTCCGCTACGGAGACCCAGTACTTC
many,TRBD2,14,TRBJ2-7,TRBV6-5,CASLSPSGTYEQYF,TGTGCCAGCCTTTCTCCTAGCGGGACCTACGAGCAGTACTTC
many,NA,15,TRBJ1-5,TRBV5-1,CASSLKHSADQPQHF,TGCGCCAGCAGCTTGAAACACTCAGCAGATCAGCCCCAGCATTTT
once,NA,13,TRBJ2-5,TRBV7-6,CASSFKGTETQYF,TGTGCCAGCAGCTTCAAGGGAACAGAGACCCAGTACTTC
many,TRBD1,13,TRBJ1-2,TRBV2,CASRTGSFDGYTF,TGTGCCAGCAGGACAGGGAGCTTTGATGGCTACACCTTC
many,NA,13,TRBJ2-2,TRBV11-1,CASSLDGPGELFF,TGTGCCAGCAGCTTAGACGGTCCCGGGGAGCTGTTTTTT
few,NA,13,TRBJ2-2,TRBV19,CASSPPGTGELFF,TGTGCCAGTAGTCCCCCGGGTACCGGGGAGCTGTTTTTT
many,NA,15,TRBJ2-7,TRBV28,CASSLQSGAVREQYF,TGTGCCAGCAGTTTACAATCCGGGGCAGTAAGGGAGCAGTACTTC
NA,NA,13,TRBJ2-4,TRBV2,CASSDRVGNIQYF,TGTGCCAGCAGTGACAGGGTGGGAAACATTCAGTACTTC
many,NA,15,TRBJ2-6,TRBV12-3/TRBV12-4,CASSAGRSGANVLTF,TGTGCCAGCAGTGCGGGGAGGTCTGGGGCCAACGTCCTGACTTTC
many,NA,14,TRBJ2-7,TRBV6-2/TRBV6-3,CASSYTVDSYEQYF,TGTGCCAGCAGTTACACTGTCGACTCCTACGAGCAGTACTTC
many,NA,15,TRBJ1-5,TRBV11-1,CASSLGRGGNQPQHF,TGTGCCAGCAGCTTGGGCAGGGGTGGCAATCAGCCCCAGCATTTT
many,TRBD1,15,TRBJ1-6,TRBV6-1,CASSDGTGRNSPLHF,TGTGCCAGCAGTGACGGGACAGGACGGAATTCACCCCTCCACTTT
many,NA,18,TRBJ2-7,TRBV27,CASSLYGWGDQRNYEQYF,TGTGCCAGCAGTTTATACGGGTGGGGGGACCAAAGGAACTACGAGCAGTACTTC
many,TRBD1,17,TRBJ1-1,TRBV5-1,CASSLDGLQGGGTEAFF,TGCGCCAGCAGCTTGGACGGACTACAGGGGGGAGGCACTGAAGCTTTCTTT
many,TRBD1,14,TRBJ1-2,TRBV11-1,CASSFGQGARGYTF,TGTGCCAGCAGCTTCGGTCAGGGGGCAAGAGGCTACACCTTC
many,TRBD1,15,TRBJ1-1,TRBV9,CASSAGGHLNTEAFF,TGTGCCAGCAGCGCAGGGGGACACCTGAACACTGAAGCTTTCTTT
NA,NA,16,TRBJ1-1,TRBV18,CASSPPFGGMNTEAFF,TGTGCCAGCTCACCACCCTTCGGGGGCATGAACACTGAAGCTTTCTTT
few,TRBD2,13,TRBJ2-5,TRBV9,CASSTGTGGAQYF,TGTGCCAGCAGCACTGGGACCGGGGGGGCCCAGTACTTC
many,NA,13,TRBJ1-1,TRBV20-1,CSARDQRDTEAFF,TGCAGTGCTAGAGATCAACGGGACACTGAAGCTTTCTTT
once,TRBD2,15,TRBJ2-5,TRBV11-3,CASSFRAGGQETQYF,TGTGCCAGCAGCTTTAGAGCGGGAGGACAAGAGACCCAGTACTTC
NA,TRBD2,15,TRBJ2-7,TRBV6-5,CASSYSISGSYEQYF,TGTGCCAGCAGTTACTCGATTAGCGGGAGTTACGAGCAGTACTTC
NA,TRBD2,14,TRBJ2-5,TRBV30,CAWSTAGGWETQYF,TGTGCCTGGAGCACAGCGGGAGGCTGGGAGACCCAGTACTTC
many,NA,14,TRBJ1-6,TRBV7-9,CASSSLGDATPLHF,TGTGCCAGCAGCTCATTGGGGGATGCGACACCCCTCCACTTT
many,NA,12,TRBJ1-1,TRBV6-1,CASSGSRYEAFF,TGTGCCAGCAGTGGGAGTAGGTATGAAGCTTTCTTT
many,TRBD2,17,TRBJ2-5,TRBV20-1,CSAAVGLAGGPDETQYF,TGCAGTGCTGCCGTGGGACTAGCGGGAGGGCCGGATGAGACCCAGTACTTC
many,NA,13,TRBJ2-7,TRBV6-5,CASNGSPSYEQYF,TGTGCCAGCAACGGCAGCCCATCCTACGAGCAGTACTTC
many,TRBD1,15,TRBJ2-7,TRBV20-1,CSARGGTESSYEQYF,TGCAGTGCTAGAGGGGGGACAGAGTCTTCCTACGAGCAGTACTTC
many,NA,14,TRBJ2-7,TRBV30,CAWSTSSRPYEQYF,TGTGCCTGGAGTACCTCTAGCAGACCCTACGAGCAGTACTTC
many,NA,13,TRBJ1-6,TRBV20-1,CSATQGVKSPLHF,TGCAGTGCCACCCAGGGAGTAAAGTCACCCCTCCACTTT
NA,NA,14,TRBJ2-3,TRBV19,CASRDTRGSDTQYF,TGTGCCAGTAGGGACACGCGAGGTTCAGATACGCAGTATTTT
many,NA,13,TRBJ1-6,TRBV2,CASSEARNSPLHF,TGTGCCAGCAGTGAGGCTCGCAATTCACCCCTCCACTTT
NA,TRBD1,13,TRBJ1-2,TRBV12-5,CASGSTGVGGYTF,TGTGCTAGTGGGTCAACAGGGGTAGGGGGCTACACCTTC
NA,NA,14,TRBJ1-3,TRBV6-1,CASRFALGGNTIYF,TGTGCCAGCAGATTCGCCCTTGGCGGAAACACCATATATTTT
NA,NA,16,TRBJ2-5,TRBV7-8,CASSLALRAPRETQYF,TGTGCCAGCAGCTTAGCGCTCCGGGCCCCCCGGGAGACCCAGTACTTC
many,NA,11,TRBJ1-1,TRBV29-1,CSVGFTGWAFF,TGCAGCGTTGGGTTTACAGGGTGGGCTTTCTTT
NA,TRBD2,15,TRBJ2-7,TRBV5-5,CASSLEAGGVYEQYF,TGTGCCAGCAGCTTGGAGGCGGGAGGGGTTTACGAGCAGTACTTC